The rows below give T cell receptor beta chains drawn from one sample of a study of CD8+ T cells in alopecia areata. The protocol was immunoSEQ multiplex PCR, while the TCRdb copy is restricted to in-frame clones and leaves out a portion. The sample shows hundreds of thousands of clones, roughly 64% of them seen only once. Sequences were derived from CD4+ T cells sorted from blood, sampled at week 24, from a patient treated with tofacitinib. The source of these receptors is a human donor with alopecia areata. CDR3s include the opening cysteine and the closing phenylalanine or tryptophan. The D gene is left open where the match is weak. The size of a clone is reported for some rows only, either as once, few or many, or as a class for expanded clones.

J	size	D	V	DNA	CDR3
TRBJ1-2	.	.	TRBV6-5	TGTGCCAGCAGTTACTCGACCAACTATGGCTACACCTTC	CASSYSTNYGYTF
TRBJ1-5	.	TRBD1	TRBV6-4	TGTGCCAGCAGAGCCGGACAGGGGGCTGATCAGCCCCAGCATTTT	CASRAGQGADQPQHF
TRBJ1-5	.	.	TRBV5-6	TGTGCCAGCAGCTTGGTCCCCCCGACGGGAGGCAATCAGCCCCAGCATTTT	CASSLVPPTGGNQPQHF
TRBJ2-6	.	.	TRBV7-3	TGTGCCAGCAGAGGGACTGGGGCCAACGTCCTGACTTTC	CASRGTGANVLTF
TRBJ2-3	few	.	TRBV5-1	TGCGCCAGCAGCCGACAGACCAGCACAGATACGCAGTATTTT	CASSRQTSTDTQYF
TRBJ1-5	.	.	TRBV2	TGTGCCAGCAGTGAACAGCTTAATCAGCCCCAGCATTTT	CASSEQLNQPQHF
TRBJ1-2	once	TRBD1	TRBV7-2	TGTGCCAGCAGCGTCTACCGGGACAGCTTTGAAGGCTACACCTTC	CASSVYRDSFEGYTF
TRBJ1-5	.	TRBD1	TRBV6-1	TGTGCCAGCAGTTCCGTTCAGGGGGATCAGCCCCAGCATTTT	CASSSVQGDQPQHF
TRBJ2-5	.	TRBD1	TRBV5-1	TGCGCCAGCAGCCTCGGGACAGCGATTATTGGGGAGACCCAGTACTTC	CASSLGTAIIGETQYF
TRBJ2-3	.	TRBD2	TRBV28	TGTGCCAGCAGTCTAGCGGGGGGGCCTCGACATACGCAGTATTTT	CASSLAGGPRHTQYF
TRBJ2-6	few	TRBD1	TRBV7-2	TGTGCCAGCAGCTTACAGGGGGCTGGGGCCAACGTCCTGACTTTC	CASSLQGAGANVLTF
TRBJ1-1	few	.	TRBV7-9	TGTGCCAGCAGCTACGGGACGGAAAACACTGAAGCTTTCTTT	CASSYGTENTEAFF
TRBJ1-6	.	TRBD1	TRBV5-1	TGCGCCAGCAGCCTCGGGACAGGGAATTCACCCCTCCACTTT	CASSLGTGNSPLHF
TRBJ2-5	once	.	TRBV5-1	TGCGCCAGCAGCTTGGTCGGGGGCGCGGAGACCCAGTACTTC	CASSLVGGAETQYF
TRBJ1-6	few	.	TRBV7-9	TGTGCCAGCAGCTTTGACGGCCATAATTCACCCCTCCACTTT	CASSFDGHNSPLHF
TRBJ2-7	.	TRBD1	TRBV4-1	TGCGCCAGCAGCCACCGGATGGGGGACAGGGCATACGAGCAGTACTTC	CASSHRMGDRAYEQYF
TRBJ2-2	.	.	TRBV4-1	TGCGCCAGCAGCCAAGGTCAGGGGGGGAACACCGGGGAGCTGTTTTTT	CASSQGQGGNTGELFF
TRBJ2-1	.	.	TRBV29-1	TGCAGCGTTGTTCCCAAGGCTGACAATGAGCAGTTCTTC	CSVVPKADNEQFF
TRBJ1-4	.	.	TRBV20-1	TGCAGTGCTTGGGACGGCGGGCTGTTTTTT	CSAWDGGLFF
TRBJ1-6	.	.	TRBV12-5	TGTGCTAGTGGTTTAGCTGGGCAGCCCTACCGAATCTCCTATAATCCACCCCTCCACTTT	CASGLAGQPYRISYNPPLHF
TRBJ1-2	.	.	TRBV30	TGTGCCTGGCGAAACACAGGGTTAGGCTACACCTTC	CAWRNTGLGYTF
TRBJ1-6	few	.	TRBV30	TGTGCCTGGAGTCTCTCGAGCTCCTATAATTCACCCCTCCACTTT	CAWSLSSSYNSPLHF
TRBJ2-3	few	.	TRBV7-9	TGTGCCAGCAGCTTCTCCACAGATACGCAGTATTTT	CASSFSTDTQYF
TRBJ1-1	.	.	TRBV9	TGTGCCAGCAGCGAACCCCCTGGTGACACTGAAGCTTTCTTT	CASSEPPGDTEAFF
TRBJ2-7	.	.	TRBV27	TGTGCCAGCAGTTTGGGGGGGCTTCCCTACGAGCAGTACTTC	CASSLGGLPYEQYF
TRBJ2-2	.	.	TRBV5-6	TGTGCCAGCAGCTTGAACACCGGGGAGCTGTTTTTT	CASSLNTGELFF
TRBJ1-1	.	TRBD1	TRBV30	TGTGCCTGGATCCGGACAGGGGGCGCGGGTGAAGCTTTCTTT	CAWIRTGGAGEAFF
TRBJ1-6	once	.	TRBV14	TGTGCCAGCAGCCAGGTTCAGGGTTCACCCCTCCACTTT	CASSQVQGSPLHF
TRBJ1-4	.	TRBD1	TRBV7-2	TGTGCCAGCAGCAACCGCCCCGGACAGGCCAATGAAAAACTGTTTTTT	CASSNRPGQANEKLFF
TRBJ2-7	once	.	TRBV2	TGTGCCAGCAGTGGCCTGGGATTAGACGAGCAGTACTTC	CASSGLGLDEQYF
TRBJ1-1	.	.	TRBV2	TGTGCCAGCAGTGAAAGGCGGAGGAACACTGAAGCTTTCTTT	CASSERRRNTEAFF
TRBJ2-5	.	TRBD2	TRBV2	TGTGCCAGCAGGGGAGCGGGGGTTGAGACCCAGTACTTC	CASRGAGVETQYF
TRBJ2-1	.	.	TRBV29-1	TGCAGCGTTGCCAGACGCTCCTACAATGAGCAGTTCTTC	CSVARRSYNEQFF
TRBJ2-1	.	TRBD1	TRBV5-1	TGCGCCAGCAGCTTGGTGACAGGGGGTGGTCACAATGAGCAGTTCTTC	CASSLVTGGGHNEQFF
TRBJ2-2	.	.	TRBV29-1	TGCAGCGGTGGTGAGGGGGGCAAGGACACCGGGGAGCTGTTTTTT	CSGGEGGKDTGELFF
TRBJ2-5	.	.	TRBV9	TGTGCCAGCAGCGTCGGGGTTGCAGGGGACGAGACCCAGTACTTC	CASSVGVAGDETQYF
TRBJ1-1	few	.	TRBV6-5	TGTGCCAGCAGTTACTCGACGAACACTGAAGCTTTCTTT	CASSYSTNTEAFF
TRBJ1-2	.	.	TRBV30	TGTGCCTGGAACCGGCGGGGCGGCTACACCTTC	CAWNRRGGYTF
TRBJ1-1	.	.	TRBV27	TGTGCCAGCAGTCGTAATATCATGAACACTGAAGCTTTCTTT	CASSRNIMNTEAFF
TRBJ1-2	few	.	TRBV6-6	TGTGCCAGCAAAGTCGCTGGAGACGGCTACACCTTC	CASKVAGDGYTF
TRBJ1-5	.	.	TRBV14	TGTGCCAGCAGCCATCGGGGGAGGGAGGGTCAGCCCCAGCATTTT	CASSHRGREGQPQHF
TRBJ2-3	.	.	TRBV29-1	TGCAGCGGATACCGGGTATTAAAGGATACGCAGTATTTT	CSGYRVLKDTQYF
TRBJ2-3	.	.	TRBV7-9	TGTGCCAGCAGCTTAGAAATACCAACAGATACGCAGTATTTT	CASSLEIPTDTQYF
TRBJ2-6	few	.	TRBV6-4	TGTGCCAGCAGTGACTCTGGGGCCAACGTCCTGACTTTC	CASSDSGANVLTF